This T cell receptor beta chain was sequenced for a study of T-cell memory formation after mild COVID-19. Looking at the study overall: Across donors, TCR clusters were largely donor specific.

Comments on this clonotype: Its antigen remains unknown.

Constant-segment primers and 5'RACE yielded cDNA libraries for TCR alpha and TCR beta, each carrying sample barcodes and UMIs. TCRdb analysed the 5' RACE reads with MiXCR anew, one entry per CDR3 protein. The repertoire holds approximately 240,000 distinct CDR3 sequences, with roughly 17% as singletons. Broader study findings: Day 37-peaking second-wave clones had unconfirmed SARS-CoV-2 specificity. Within pre-infection memory, some responding clones were found, suggesting cross-reactive memory joined.

V dropped 3 bases and J dropped 8 bases, with 16 bases sitting between them. Germline-derived CDR1 and CDR2 are SGHVS and FQNEAQ. The CDR3 contains 15 residues. What was sequenced was PBMCs or a T cell subset sorted from them (not recorded which). This TCR derives from a man aged 18 to 30 who had mild COVID-19 (a few samples of this study predate the infection). Cell type and time point are not known. The rearrangement uses TRBV7-8 and TRBJ1-4; no reliable D call. The DNA of the CDR3 is TGTGCCAGCAGCTTCTCGGAGCAAGGGCGGGAAAAACTGTTTTTT. Amino acids: CASSFSEQGREKLFF.